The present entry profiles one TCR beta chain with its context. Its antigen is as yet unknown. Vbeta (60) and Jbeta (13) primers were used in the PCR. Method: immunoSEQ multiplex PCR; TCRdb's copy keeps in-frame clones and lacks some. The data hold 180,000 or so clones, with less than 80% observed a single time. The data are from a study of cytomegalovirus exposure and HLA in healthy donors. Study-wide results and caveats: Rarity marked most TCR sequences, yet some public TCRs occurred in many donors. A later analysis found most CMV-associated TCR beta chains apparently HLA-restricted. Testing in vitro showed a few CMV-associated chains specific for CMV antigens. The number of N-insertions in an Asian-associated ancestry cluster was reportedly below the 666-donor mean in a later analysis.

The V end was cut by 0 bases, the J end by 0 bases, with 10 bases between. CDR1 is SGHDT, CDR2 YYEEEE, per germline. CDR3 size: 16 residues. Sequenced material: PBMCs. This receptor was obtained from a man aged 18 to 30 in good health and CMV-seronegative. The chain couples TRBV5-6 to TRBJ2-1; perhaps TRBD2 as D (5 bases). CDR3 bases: TGTGCCAGCAGCTTGGAGCGGACGAGCTCCTACAATGAGCAGTTCTTC. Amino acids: CASSLERTSSYNEQFF.